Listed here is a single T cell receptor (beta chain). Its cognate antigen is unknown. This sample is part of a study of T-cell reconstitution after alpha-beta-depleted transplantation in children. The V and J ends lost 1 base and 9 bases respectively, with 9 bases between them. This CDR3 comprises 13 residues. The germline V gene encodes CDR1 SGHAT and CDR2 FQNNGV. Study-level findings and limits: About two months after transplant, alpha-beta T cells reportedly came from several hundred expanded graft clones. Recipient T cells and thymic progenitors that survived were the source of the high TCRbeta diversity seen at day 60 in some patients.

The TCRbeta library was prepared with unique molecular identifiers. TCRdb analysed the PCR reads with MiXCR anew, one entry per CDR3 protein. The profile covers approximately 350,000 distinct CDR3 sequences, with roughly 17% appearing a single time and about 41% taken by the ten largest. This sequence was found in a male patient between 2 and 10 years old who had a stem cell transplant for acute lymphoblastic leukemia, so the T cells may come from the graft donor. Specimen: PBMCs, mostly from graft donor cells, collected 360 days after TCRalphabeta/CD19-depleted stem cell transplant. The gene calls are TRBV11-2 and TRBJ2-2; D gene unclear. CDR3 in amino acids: CASSLGPKRELFF. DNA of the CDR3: TGTGCCAGCAGCTTAGGCCCAAAGAGGGAGCTGTTTTTT.